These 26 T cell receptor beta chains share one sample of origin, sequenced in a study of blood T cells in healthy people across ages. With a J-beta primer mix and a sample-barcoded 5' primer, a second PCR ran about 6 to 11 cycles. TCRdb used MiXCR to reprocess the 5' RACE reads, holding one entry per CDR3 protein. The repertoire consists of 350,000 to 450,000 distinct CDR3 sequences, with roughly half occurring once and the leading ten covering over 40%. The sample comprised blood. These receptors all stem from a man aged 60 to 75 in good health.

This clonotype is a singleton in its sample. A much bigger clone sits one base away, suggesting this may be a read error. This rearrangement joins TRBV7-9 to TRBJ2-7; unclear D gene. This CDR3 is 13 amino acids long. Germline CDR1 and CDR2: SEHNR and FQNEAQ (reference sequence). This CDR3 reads CAISPISTYEQYF. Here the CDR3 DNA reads TGTGCCATCAGCCCCATATCTACCTACGAGCAGTACTTC.

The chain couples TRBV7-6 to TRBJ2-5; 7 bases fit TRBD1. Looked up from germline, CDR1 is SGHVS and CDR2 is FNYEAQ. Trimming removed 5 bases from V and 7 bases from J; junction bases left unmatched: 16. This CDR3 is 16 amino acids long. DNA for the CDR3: TGTGCCAGCAGCCCCCGGCCGGGACAGCCGGGACGGACCCAGTACTTC. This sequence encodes CASSPRPGQPGRTQYF.

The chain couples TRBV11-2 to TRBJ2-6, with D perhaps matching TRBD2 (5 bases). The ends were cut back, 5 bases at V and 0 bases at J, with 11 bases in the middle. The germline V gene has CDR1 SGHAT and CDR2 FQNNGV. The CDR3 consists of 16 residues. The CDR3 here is CASSLQRASGANVLTF. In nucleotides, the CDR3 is TGTGCCAGCAGCCTCCAGAGGGCCTCTGGGGCCAACGTCCTGACTTTC.

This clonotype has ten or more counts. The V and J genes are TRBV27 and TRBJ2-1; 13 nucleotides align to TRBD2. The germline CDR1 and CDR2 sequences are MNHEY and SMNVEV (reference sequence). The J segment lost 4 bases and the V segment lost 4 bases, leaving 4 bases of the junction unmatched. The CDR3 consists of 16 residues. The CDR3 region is CASSWGLAGQYNEQFF. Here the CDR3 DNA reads TGTGCCAGCAGTTGGGGACTAGCGGGGCAGTACAATGAGCAGTTCTTC.

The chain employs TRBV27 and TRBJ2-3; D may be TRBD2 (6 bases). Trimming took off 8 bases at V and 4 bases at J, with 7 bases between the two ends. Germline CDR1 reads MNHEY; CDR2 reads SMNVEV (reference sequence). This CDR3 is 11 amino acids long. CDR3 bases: TGTGCCAGCGCGGGGTCAGATACGCAGTATTTT. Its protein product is CASAGSDTQYF.

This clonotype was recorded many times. The CDR3 region is CAWSVKAEQFF. CDR3 DNA: TGTGCCTGGAGTGTAAAGGCTGAGCAGTTCTTC. The gene calls are TRBV30 and TRBJ2-1; D unclear. Germline V lookup: CDR1 GTSNPN, CDR2 SVGIG (reference sequence). The CDR3 has 11 residues. The V gene lost 0 bases and the J gene lost 9 bases, with 6 bases spanning the gap.

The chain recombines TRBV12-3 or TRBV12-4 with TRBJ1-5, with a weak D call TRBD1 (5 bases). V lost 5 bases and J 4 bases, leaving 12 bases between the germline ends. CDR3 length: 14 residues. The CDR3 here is CASSPGTVNQPQHF. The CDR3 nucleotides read TGTGCCAGCAGTCCCGGGACGGTGAATCAGCCCCAGCATTTT.

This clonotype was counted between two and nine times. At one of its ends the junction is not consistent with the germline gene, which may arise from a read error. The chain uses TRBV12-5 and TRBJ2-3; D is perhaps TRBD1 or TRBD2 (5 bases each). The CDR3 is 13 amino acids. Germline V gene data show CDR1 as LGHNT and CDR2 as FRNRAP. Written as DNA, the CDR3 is TGTGCCAGTGTCGGGGCTAGCACAGATACGCAGTATTTT. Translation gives CASVGASTDTQYF.

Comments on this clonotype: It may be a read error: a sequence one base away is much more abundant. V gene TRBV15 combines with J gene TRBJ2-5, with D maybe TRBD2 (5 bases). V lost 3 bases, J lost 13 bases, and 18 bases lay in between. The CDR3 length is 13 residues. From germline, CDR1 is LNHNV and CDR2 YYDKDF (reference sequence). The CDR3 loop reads CATSRDKGLERYF. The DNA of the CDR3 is TGTGCCACCAGCAGGGATAAAGGACTCGAGCGGTACTTC.

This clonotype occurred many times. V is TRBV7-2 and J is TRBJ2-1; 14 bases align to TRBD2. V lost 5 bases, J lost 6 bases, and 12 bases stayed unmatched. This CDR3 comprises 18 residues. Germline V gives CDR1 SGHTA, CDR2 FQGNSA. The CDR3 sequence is CASSKRTSGRSGSNEQFF. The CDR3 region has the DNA TGTGCCAGCAGCAAAAGGACTAGCGGGAGGTCGGGGTCCAATGAGCAGTTCTTC.

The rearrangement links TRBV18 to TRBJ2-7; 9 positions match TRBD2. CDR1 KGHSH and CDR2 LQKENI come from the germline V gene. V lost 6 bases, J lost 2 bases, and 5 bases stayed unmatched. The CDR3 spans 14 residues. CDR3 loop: CASSPIAGAYEQYF. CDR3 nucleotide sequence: TGTGCCAGCTCCCCAATAGCGGGAGCCTACGAGCAGTACTTC. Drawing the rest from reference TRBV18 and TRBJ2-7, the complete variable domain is NAGVMQNPRHLVRRRGQEARLRCSPMKGHSHVYWYRQLPEEGLKFMVYLQKENIIDESGMPKERFSAEFPKEGPSILRIQQVVRGDSAAYFCASSPIAGAYEQYFGPGTRLTVT.

In DNA, the CDR3 is TGTGCCAGCAGTGTAAGCGGCAACTACGAGCAGTACTTC. It encodes CASSVSGNYEQYF. This chain connects TRBV27 to TRBJ2-5; tentative D call: TRBD2 (5 bases). The assigned J gene may be wrong: the sequence end matches TRBJ2-7 better. Looked up from germline, CDR1 is MNHEY and CDR2 is SMNVEV (reference sequence). The CDR3 runs to 13 residues.

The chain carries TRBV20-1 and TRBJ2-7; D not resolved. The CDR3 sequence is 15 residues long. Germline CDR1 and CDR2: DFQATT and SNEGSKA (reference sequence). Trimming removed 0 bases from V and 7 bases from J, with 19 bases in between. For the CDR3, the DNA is TGCAGTGCTAGAGACAGCCGGGCCCCTGGGATGGAGCAGTACTTC. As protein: CSARDSRAPGMEQYF.

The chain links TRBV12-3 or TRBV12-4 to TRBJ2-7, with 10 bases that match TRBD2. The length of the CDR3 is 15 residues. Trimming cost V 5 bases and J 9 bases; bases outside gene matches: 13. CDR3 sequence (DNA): TGTGCCAGCAGTAGTAGCGGGGGGCCCCATGAGGGGCAGTACTTC. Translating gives CASSSSGGPHEGQYF.

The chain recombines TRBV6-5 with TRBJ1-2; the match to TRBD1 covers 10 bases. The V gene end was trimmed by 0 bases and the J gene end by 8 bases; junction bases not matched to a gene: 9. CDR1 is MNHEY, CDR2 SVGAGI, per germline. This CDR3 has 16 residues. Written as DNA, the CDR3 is TGTGCCAGCAGTTACTCCGGACAGGGGGTTAAAAAGGGCTACACCTTC. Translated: CASSYSGQGVKKGYTF.

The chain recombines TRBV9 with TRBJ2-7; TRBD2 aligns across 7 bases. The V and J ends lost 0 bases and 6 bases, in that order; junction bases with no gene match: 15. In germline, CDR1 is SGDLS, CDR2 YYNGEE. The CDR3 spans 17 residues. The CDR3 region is CASSVASGGTSSPEQYF. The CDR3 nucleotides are TGTGCCAGCAGCGTAGCCTCCGGGGGGACGTCCTCACCCGAGCAGTACTTC.

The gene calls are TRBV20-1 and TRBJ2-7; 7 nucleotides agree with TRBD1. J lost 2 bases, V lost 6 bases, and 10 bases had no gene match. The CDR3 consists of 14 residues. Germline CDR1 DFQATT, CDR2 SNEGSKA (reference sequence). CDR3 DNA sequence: TGCAGTGCGTCCCGACAGGGTTTAGCCTACGAGCAGTACTTC. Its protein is CSASRQGLAYEQYF.

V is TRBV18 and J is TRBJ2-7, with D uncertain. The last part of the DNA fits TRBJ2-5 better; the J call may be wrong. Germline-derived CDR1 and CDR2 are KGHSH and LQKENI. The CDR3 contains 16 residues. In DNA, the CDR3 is TGTGCCAGCTCACCACCGATCGACCCCAGGTCGGAGACCCAGTACTTC. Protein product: CASSPPIDPRSETQYF.

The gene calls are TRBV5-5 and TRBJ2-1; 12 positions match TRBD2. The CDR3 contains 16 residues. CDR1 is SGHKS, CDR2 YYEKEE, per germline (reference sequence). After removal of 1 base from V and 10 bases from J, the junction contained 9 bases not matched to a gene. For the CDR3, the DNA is TGTGCCAGCAGCTTGAGGCTAGCGGGGGGGGTTTGGGAGCAGTTCTTC. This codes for CASSLRLAGGVWEQFF.

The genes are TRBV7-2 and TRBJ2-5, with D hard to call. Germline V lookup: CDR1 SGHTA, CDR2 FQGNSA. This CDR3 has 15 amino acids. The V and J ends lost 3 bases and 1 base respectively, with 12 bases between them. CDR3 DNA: TGTGCCAGCAGCTTGGTGCCGACTGCCCAAGAGACCCAGTACTTC. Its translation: CASSLVPTAQETQYF.

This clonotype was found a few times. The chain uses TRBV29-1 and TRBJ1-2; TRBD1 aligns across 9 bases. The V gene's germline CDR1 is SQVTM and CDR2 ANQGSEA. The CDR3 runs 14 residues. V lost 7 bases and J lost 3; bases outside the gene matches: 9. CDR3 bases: TGCAGCGCAGCCGGGACAGGGTTGGACTATGGCTACACCTTC. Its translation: CSAAGTGLDYGYTF.

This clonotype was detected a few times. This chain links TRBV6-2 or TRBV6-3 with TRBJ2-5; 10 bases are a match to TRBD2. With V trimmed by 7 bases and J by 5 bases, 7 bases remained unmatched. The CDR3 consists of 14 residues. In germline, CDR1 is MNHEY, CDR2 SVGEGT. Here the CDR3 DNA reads TGTGCCAGCAAACAGCGGGGGGGCCCGGAGACCCAGTACTTC. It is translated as CASKQRGGPETQYF.

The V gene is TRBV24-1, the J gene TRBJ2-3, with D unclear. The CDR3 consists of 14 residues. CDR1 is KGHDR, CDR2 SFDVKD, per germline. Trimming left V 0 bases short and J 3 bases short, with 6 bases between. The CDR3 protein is CATSDLGETDTQYF. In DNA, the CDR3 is TGTGCCACCAGTGATTTGGGTGAGACAGATACGCAGTATTTT.

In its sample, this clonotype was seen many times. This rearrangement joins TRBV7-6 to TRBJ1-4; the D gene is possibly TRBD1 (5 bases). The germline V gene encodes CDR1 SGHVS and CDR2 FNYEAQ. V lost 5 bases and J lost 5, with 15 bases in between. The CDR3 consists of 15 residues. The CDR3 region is CASSRSGGRNEKLFF. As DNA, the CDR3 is TGTGCCAGCAGCCGATCGGGGGGTCGGAATGAAAAACTGTTTTTT.

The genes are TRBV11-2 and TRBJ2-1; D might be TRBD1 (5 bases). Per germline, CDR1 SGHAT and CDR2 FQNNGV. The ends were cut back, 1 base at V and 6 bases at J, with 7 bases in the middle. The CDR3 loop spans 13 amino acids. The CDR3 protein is CASSLGRANEQFF. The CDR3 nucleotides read TGTGCCAGCAGCTTAGGCAGGGCCAATGAGCAGTTCTTC. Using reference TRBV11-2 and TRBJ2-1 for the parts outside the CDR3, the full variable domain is EAGVAQSPRYKIIEKRQSVAFWCNPISGHATLYWYQQILGQGPKLLIQFQNNGVVDDSQLPKDRFSAERLKGVDSTLKIQPAKLEDSAVYLCASSLGRANEQFFGPGTRLTVL.

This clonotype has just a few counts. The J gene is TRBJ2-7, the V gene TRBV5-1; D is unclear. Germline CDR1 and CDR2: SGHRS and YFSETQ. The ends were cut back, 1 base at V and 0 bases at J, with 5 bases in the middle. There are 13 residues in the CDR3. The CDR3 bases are TGCGCCAGCAGCTTGCCGAACTCCTACGAGCAGTACTTC. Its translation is CASSLPNSYEQYF. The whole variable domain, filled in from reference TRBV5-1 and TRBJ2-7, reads KAGVTQTPRYLIKTRGQQVTLSCSPISGHRSVSWYQQTPGQGLQFLFEYFSETQRNKGNFPGRFSGRQFSNSRSEMNVSTLELGDSALYLCASSLPNSYEQYFGPGTRLTVT.